Reported below is one TCR beta chain. Germline-derived CDR1 and CDR2 are LGHNA and YNFKEQ. The CDR3 sequence is 17 residues long. V lost 2 bases to trimming and J lost 1 base; unmatched junction nucleotides: 8. TCRdb ran MiXCR on the RT-PCR reads and lists one entry per CDR3 protein. The data contain over 150,000 distinct CDR3 sequences, about 30% of them singletons. The data were obtained in a study of patients and donors after allogeneic stem cell transplantation. The J gene is TRBJ1-3, the V gene TRBV4-2, with 7 positions matching TRBD1. The material sequenced was blood, either unsorted or a sorted T cell fraction (not recorded which). The TCR was taken from a human donor who was either an allogeneic HSCT recipient or a stem cell or donor lymphocyte infusion donor (not recorded which). It is not recorded whose cells these are; they may come from a transplant donor. The CDR3 nucleotides read TGTGCCAGCAGCCAAAGGGACAACAGGGGATCTGGAAACACCATATATTTT. Its protein is CASSQRDNRGSGNTIYF.